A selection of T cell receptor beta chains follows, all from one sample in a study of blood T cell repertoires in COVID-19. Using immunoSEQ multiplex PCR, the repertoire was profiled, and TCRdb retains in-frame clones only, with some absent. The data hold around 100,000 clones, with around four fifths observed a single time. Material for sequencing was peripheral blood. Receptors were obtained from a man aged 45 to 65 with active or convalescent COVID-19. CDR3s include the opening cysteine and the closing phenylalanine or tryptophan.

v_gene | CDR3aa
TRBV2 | CASSEDGNSNQPQHF
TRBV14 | CASSPSGARQETQYF
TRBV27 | CASSLVAGETEAFF
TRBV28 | CASRHLGTGENTIYF
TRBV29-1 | CSATRDSGELFF
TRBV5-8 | CASSDGTGRRDTQYF
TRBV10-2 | CASSPWGVRSPLHF
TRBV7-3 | CASSQGLAPSYNEQFF
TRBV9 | CASSPRGGSGGTQYF
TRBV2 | CASSPTGPQPQHF
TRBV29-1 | CSVPKGLGQRLEQFF
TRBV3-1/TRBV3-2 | CASSQEGTSYEQYF
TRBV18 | CASSPGQGALKPQHF
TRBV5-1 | CASSSGTDNEKLFF
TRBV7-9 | CASSHPPQGAYEQYF
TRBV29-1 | CSVEVARDSMNTEAFF
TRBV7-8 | CASSLGFGTRLGELFF
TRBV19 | CASRSMWGQGLSEAFF
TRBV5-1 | CASSLDRGAGQPQHF
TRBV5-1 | CASSGAGTEGTGELFF
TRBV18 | CASSGQGSEKLFF
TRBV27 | CASGPGTSGRASNEQFF
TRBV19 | CASRAVENTEAFF
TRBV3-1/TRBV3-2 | CASSPLAGVEETQYF
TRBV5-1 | CASSLGDTSLAQFF
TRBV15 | CATSRDQWDTQYF
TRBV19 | CASTPGRGAEAFF
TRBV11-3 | CASSSTGGLAGNTGELFF
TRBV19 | CASSQGAWDEKLFF
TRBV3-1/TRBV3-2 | CASSTRGQETQYF
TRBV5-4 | CASSGDRGLSGNTIYF
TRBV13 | CASSLSSGQQETQYF
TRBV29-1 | CSVGQGDQPQHF
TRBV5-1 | CASRTSGSSYEQYF
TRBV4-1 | CASSQEVKPGLAGSEQYF
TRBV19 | CASSSAGTSGSRPYF
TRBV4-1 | CASSHGDRESETQYF
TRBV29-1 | CSVGVAGNTIYF
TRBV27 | CASSDSIGDQPQHF
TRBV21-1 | CASSNQLAGGPETQYF
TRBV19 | CASRKAGSYGYTF
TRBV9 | CASSVGTVTNYGYTF
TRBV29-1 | CSVRDSKNEKLFF
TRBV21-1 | CASPPPTPKAGEQYF
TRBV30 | CAWTRQGAQGETQYF
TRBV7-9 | CASSLGSGKNTEAFF
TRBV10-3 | CAISDPGQGKYGYTF
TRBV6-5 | CASSWSRPEAFF
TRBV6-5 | CASRPQGIGQPQHF
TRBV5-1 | CASSLVQGISYEQYF
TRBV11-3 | CASSRRLAAGELFF
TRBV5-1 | CASWRDRVDTGELFF
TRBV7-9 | CASSRPEASRTEAFF
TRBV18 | CASSPRQANTEAFF
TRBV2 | CASSRDSSYEQYF
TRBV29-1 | CSVEVGTGGGYTF
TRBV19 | CASSTRLTTGSAFF